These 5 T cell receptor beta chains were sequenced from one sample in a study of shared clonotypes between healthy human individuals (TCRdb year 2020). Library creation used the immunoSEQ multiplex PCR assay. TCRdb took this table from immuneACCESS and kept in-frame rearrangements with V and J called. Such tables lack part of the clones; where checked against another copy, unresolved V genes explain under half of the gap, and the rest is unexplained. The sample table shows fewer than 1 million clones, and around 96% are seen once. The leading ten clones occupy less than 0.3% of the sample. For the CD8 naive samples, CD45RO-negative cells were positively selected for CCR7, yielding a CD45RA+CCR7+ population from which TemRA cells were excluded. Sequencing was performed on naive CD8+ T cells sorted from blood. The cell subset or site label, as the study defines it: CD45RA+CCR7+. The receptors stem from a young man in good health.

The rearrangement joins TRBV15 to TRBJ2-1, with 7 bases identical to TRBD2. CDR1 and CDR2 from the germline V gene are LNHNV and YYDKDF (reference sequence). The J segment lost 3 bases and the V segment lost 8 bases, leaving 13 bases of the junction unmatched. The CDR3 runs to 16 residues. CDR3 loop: CATRKEVASGYNEQFF. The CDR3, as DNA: TGTGCCACCCGCAAGGAAGTGGCTAGCGGCTACAATGAGCAGTTCTTC. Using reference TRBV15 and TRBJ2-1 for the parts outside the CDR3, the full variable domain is DAMVIQNPRYQVTQFGKPVTLSCSQTLNHNVMYWYQQKSSQAPKLLFHYYDKDFNNEADTPDNFQSRRPNTSFCFLDIRSPGLGDTAMYLCATRKEVASGYNEQFFGPGTRLTVL.

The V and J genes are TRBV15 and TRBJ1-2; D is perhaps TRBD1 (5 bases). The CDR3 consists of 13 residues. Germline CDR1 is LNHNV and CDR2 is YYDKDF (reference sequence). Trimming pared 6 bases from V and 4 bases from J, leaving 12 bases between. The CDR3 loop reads CATSPGSSYGYTF. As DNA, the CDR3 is TGTGCCACCAGTCCAGGGAGTAGCTATGGCTACACCTTC.

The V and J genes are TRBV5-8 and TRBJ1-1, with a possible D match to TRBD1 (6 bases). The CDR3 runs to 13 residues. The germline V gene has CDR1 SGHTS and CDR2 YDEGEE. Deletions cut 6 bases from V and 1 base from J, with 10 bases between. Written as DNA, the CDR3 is TGTGCCAGCAACCTAGGGGGGAACACTGAAGCTTTCTTT. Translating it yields CASNLGGNTEAFF.

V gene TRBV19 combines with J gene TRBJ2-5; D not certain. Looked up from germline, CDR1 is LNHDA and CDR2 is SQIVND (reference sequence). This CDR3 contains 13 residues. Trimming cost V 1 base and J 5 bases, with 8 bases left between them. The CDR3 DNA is TGTGCCAGTAGTATAGTTTCCGCGGAGACCCAGTACTTC. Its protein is CASSIVSAETQYF.

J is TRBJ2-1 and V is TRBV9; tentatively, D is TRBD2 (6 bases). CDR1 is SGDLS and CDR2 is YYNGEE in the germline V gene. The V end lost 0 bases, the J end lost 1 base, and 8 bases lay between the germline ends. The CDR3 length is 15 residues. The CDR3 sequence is CASSVAGVSYNEQFF. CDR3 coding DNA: TGTGCCAGCAGCGTAGCGGGAGTATCCTACAATGAGCAGTTCTTC. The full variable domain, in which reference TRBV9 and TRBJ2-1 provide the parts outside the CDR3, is DSGVTQTPKHLITATGQRVTLRCSPRSGDLSVYWYQQSLDQGLQFLIQYYNGEERAKGNILERFSAQQFPDLHSELNLSSLELGDSALYFCASSVAGVSYNEQFFGPGTRLTVL.